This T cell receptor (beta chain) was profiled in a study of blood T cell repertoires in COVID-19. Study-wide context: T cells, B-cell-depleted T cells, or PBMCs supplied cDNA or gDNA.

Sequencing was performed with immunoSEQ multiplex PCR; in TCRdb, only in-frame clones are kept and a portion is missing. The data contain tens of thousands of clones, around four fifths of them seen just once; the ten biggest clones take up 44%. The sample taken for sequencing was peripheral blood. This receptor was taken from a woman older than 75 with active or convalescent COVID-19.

The CDR3 here is CASSPRDSYEKLFF. The CDR3 nucleotides are TGTGCCAGCAGCCCGCGGGACAGCTACGAAAAACTGTTTTTT. This chain joins TRBV7-9 and TRBJ1-4, with 7 positions matching TRBD1. Germline CDR1 is SEHNR and CDR2 is FQNEAQ (reference sequence). J gave up 8 bases and V 5 bases, and 8 bases lay outside the gene matches. The CDR3 is 14 amino acids.